Below are 15 T cell receptor beta chains sequenced from a single sample in a study of vaccination effects on CD4 cells after COVID-19. Repertoires were generated with immunoSEQ multiplex PCR, while TCRdb's copy carries only in-frame clones and drops some. The sample contains some 70,000 clones, about 80% of which appear only once. Using viral peptide pools, the ViraFEST assay grew out antigen-specific CD4+ T cells prior to sequencing. An approximately ten-day culture period preceded the isolation of CD4+ T cells. As their vaccination, participants received two doses of either BNT162b2 or mRNA-1273. Antigens of these TCRs are unknown. The specimen comprised CD4+ T cells from PBMCs cultured with HCoV-229E spike peptides, sampled after COVID-19 vaccination. These receptor sequences come from a human donor who received a COVID-19 vaccine.

The chain uses TRBV19 and TRBJ2-1; D not resolved. Germline loops: CDR1 LNHDA, CDR2 SQIVND (reference sequence). CDR3 length: 12 amino acids. Trimming removed 5 bases at V and 2 bases at J, with 4 bases between. The CDR3 reads CASSYTYNEQFF. As DNA, the CDR3 is TGTGCCAGTAGTTACACCTACAATGAGCAGTTCTTC.

The rearrangement links TRBV3-1 (or the pseudogene TRBV3-2) to TRBJ2-1; no clear D. The length of the CDR3 is 12 residues. Germline CDR1 LGHDT, CDR2 YNNKEL (reference sequence). V lost 1 base and J lost 8, with 6 bases in between. CDR3 bases: TGTGCCAGCAGCCAAGTTCGGGATGAGCAGTTCTTC. Protein: CASSQVRDEQFF.

This clone turned up a few times. The chain combines TRBV19 with TRBJ1-6; 8 bases are a match to TRBD1. J gave up 7 bases and V 7 bases, and 6 bases lay outside the gene matches. The CDR3 sequence is 14 residues long. Germline lookup yields CDR1 LNHDA and CDR2 SQIVND (reference sequence). CDR3 residues: CASTPWDRNSPLHF. CDR3 nucleotides: TGTGCCAGTACCCCCTGGGACAGGAATTCACCCCTCCACTTT.

The chain is built from TRBV5-1 and TRBJ2-5; no firm D call. CDR3 length: 15 residues. From germline, CDR1 is SGHRS and CDR2 YFSETQ. V was trimmed by 2 bases and J by 1 base, leaving 12 bases between them. The CDR3: CASSFMTRTQETQYF. The DNA for the CDR3 is TGCGCCAGCAGCTTCATGACAAGGACCCAAGAGACCCAGTACTTC.

The rearrangement joins TRBV28 to TRBJ2-7, with D perhaps given as TRBD1 or TRBD2 (5 bases each). Trimming shortened V by 3 bases and J by 7 bases, and 13 bases separated the two germline ends. Germline V gene data show CDR1 as MDHEN and CDR2 as SYDVKM. The CDR3 loop spans 13 amino acids. CDR3 loop: CASSFTGTGEQYV. The CDR3 DNA reads TGTGCCAGCAGTTTTACAGGAACGGGGGAGCAGTACGTC.

This clone was counted once. The chain recombines TRBV27 with TRBJ1-2, with D possibly being TRBD1 (6 bases). Trimming took 5 bases from V and 4 from J, leaving 11 bases between them. This CDR3 is 13 amino acids long. Germline values: CDR1 MNHEY, CDR2 SMNVEV (reference sequence). The CDR3 coding sequence is TGTGCCAGCAGTCAACAGGGCCCCTATGGCTACACCTTC. It encodes CASSQQGPYGYTF.

The chain uses TRBV7-3 and TRBJ2-3; D may be TRBD1 (5 bases). Germline CDR1 reads SGHTA; CDR2 reads FQGTGA. The CDR3 has 15 residues. The V end was cut by 5 bases, the J end by 0 bases, with 12 bases between. In DNA, the CDR3 is TGTGCCAGCAGCCCCCAGGGTATTAGCACAGATACGCAGTATTTT. It encodes CASSPQGISTDTQYF.

The chain links TRBV5-1 to TRBJ1-4; D unclear. The germline V and J ends were trimmed by 0 bases and 0 bases, with 6 bases remaining between them. Germline loops: CDR1 SGHRS, CDR2 YFSETQ. The CDR3 consists of 15 residues. CDR3 amino acids: CASSLGPSTNEKLFF. CDR3 DNA sequence: TGCGCCAGCAGCTTGGGTCCGTCAACTAATGAAAAACTGTTTTTT.

The CDR3 loop is CASSIANYGYTF. For the CDR3, the DNA is TGTGCCAGTAGTATAGCGAACTATGGCTACACCTTC. This chain links TRBV19 with TRBJ1-2; D remains ambiguous. The CDR3 extends over 12 amino acids. V was shortened by 1 base and J by 2 bases, with 2 bases between the two germline ends. Looked up from germline, CDR1 is LNHDA and CDR2 is SQIVND (reference sequence).

The chain employs TRBV24-1 and TRBJ2-2, with D perhaps matching TRBD1 (6 bases). The CDR3 length is 15 residues. The ends were cut back, 8 bases at V and 4 bases at J, with 16 bases in the middle. CDR1 and CDR2 from the germline V gene are KGHDR and SFDVKD. The CDR3 nucleotides read TGTGCCACCACTACAGGGATAGGTGGCACCGGGGAGCTGTTTTTT. Protein sequence: CATTTGIGGTGELFF.

V is TRBV19 and J is TRBJ2-3, with D unresolved. The CDR3 extends over 14 amino acids. V lost 3 bases, J lost 0 bases, and 7 bases lay in between. Germline V gives CDR1 LNHDA, CDR2 SQIVND (reference sequence). The CDR3 loop is CASSISGSTDTQYF. Written as DNA, the CDR3 is TGTGCCAGTAGTATTTCGGGTAGCACAGATACGCAGTATTTT.

The chain employs TRBV5-1 and TRBJ1-1, with 7 bases fitting TRBD1. Germline-derived CDR1 and CDR2 are SGHRS and YFSETQ. The CDR3 covers 15 residues. V trimming: 4 bases; J trimming: 4 bases; junction bases outside the gene matches: 10. This CDR3 reads CASSRGTETFTEAFF. CDR3 nucleotides: TGCGCCAGCAGCCGGGGGACAGAAACCTTCACTGAAGCTTTCTTT. Full variable domain (remainder filled in from reference TRBV5-1 and TRBJ1-1): KAGVTQTPRYLIKTRGQQVTLSCSPISGHRSVSWYQQTPGQGLQFLFEYFSETQRNKGNFPGRFSGRQFSNSRSEMNVSTLELGDSALYLCASSRGTETFTEAFFGQGTRLTVV.

This CDR3 is CASSQETSGGIHV. In DNA form, the CDR3 reads TGTGCCAGCAGCCAAGAGACTAGCGGGGGGATACACGTC. This chain joins TRBV3-1 (or the pseudogene TRBV3-2) and TRBJ2-7; TRBD2 agrees at 13 bases. The CDR3 is 13 amino acids. Germline values: CDR1 LGHDT, CDR2 YNNKEL (reference sequence).

The CDR3 DNA reads TGTGCCAGCAGCTTAGGCAGGGGAGGAACTGAAGCTTTCTTT. The encoded protein is CASSLGRGGTEAFF. V is TRBV11-1 and J is TRBJ1-1, with D possibly being TRBD1 (6 bases). The germline V gene has CDR1 SGHAT and CDR2 FQDESV (reference sequence). V was pared by 1 base and J by 5 bases, with 11 bases between. The CDR3 has 14 residues.

The genes are TRBV21-1 and TRBJ2-7; TRBD2 is taken as the D call from the table, unchecked against the DNA. TRBV21-1 is a pseudogene locus. This CDR3 has 17 residues. The CDR3 DNA sequence: TGTGCCAGCAGCAAAGAGACTAGCGGGGGGTACTCCTACGAGCAGTACGTC. It codes for CASSKETSGGYSYEQYV.